A selection of T cell receptor beta chains follows, all from one sample in a study of cytomegalovirus exposure and HLA in healthy donors. The protocol was immunoSEQ multiplex PCR, while the TCRdb copy is restricted to in-frame clones and leaves out a portion. The sample has about 120,000 clones; approximately 76% are singletons. The sample comprised PBMCs. The receptor set was obtained from a man in his fifties or sixties in good health and CMV-seropositive. Both conserved end residues are part of each CDR3. Fields, in order: J gene, clone size, D gene, V gene, CDR3 DNA, CDR3 protein. The D gene is left open where the match is weak. Clone size, where shown, is once, few, many, or a class for clones that have expanded.

J: TRBJ1-2; size: .; D: .; V: TRBV6-4; DNA: TGTGCCAGCCAGCGACAGGCTGCGCCTAACTATGGCTACACCTTC; CDR3: CASQRQAAPNYGYTF
J: TRBJ1-4; size: .; D: .; V: TRBV7-9; DNA: TGTGCCAGCAGCTTAGCGGGGCAGACAACTAATGAAAAACTGTTTTTT; CDR3: CASSLAGQTTNEKLFF
J: TRBJ2-1; size: .; D: TRBD2; V: TRBV28; DNA: TGTGCCAGCAGCCCTGGGACTAGCGGGGGTAGCTCCTACAATGAGCAGTTCTTC; CDR3: CASSPGTSGGSSYNEQFF
J: TRBJ1-1; size: few; D: TRBD1; V: TRBV2; DNA: TGTGCCAGCAGCACAGACAGGGTAAGAACTGAAGCTTTCTTT; CDR3: CASSTDRVRTEAFF
J: TRBJ2-1; size: .; D: .; V: TRBV7-2; DNA: TGTGCCAGCAGCTTAGACAGGGTGATGGGCGATGAGCAGTTCTTC; CDR3: CASSLDRVMGDEQFF
J: TRBJ1-2; size: few; D: .; V: TRBV30; DNA: TGTGCCTGGCAGAACCCGATGGGGGGGAATGGCTACACCTTC; CDR3: CAWQNPMGGNGYTF
J: TRBJ2-7; size: few; D: .; V: TRBV6-1; DNA: TGTGCCAGCTTACAGGGTGTCTCCTACGAGCAGTACTTC; CDR3: CASLQGVSYEQYF
J: TRBJ2-2; size: .; D: TRBD2; V: TRBV27; DNA: TGTGCCAGCAGAGCGGGGAGAAACACCGGGGAGCTGTTTTTT; CDR3: CASRAGRNTGELFF
J: TRBJ1-1; size: few; D: .; V: TRBV19; DNA: TGTGCCAGTAGTAAGGGAGCCAGCGCTCGGGGAAGACTGTCCTCTAACACTGAAGCTTTCTTT; CDR3: CASSKGASARGRLSSNTEAFF
J: TRBJ1-1; size: few; D: .; V: TRBV7-9; DNA: TGTGCCAGCAGCTTAGCGCAGGGGCTTGGGAACACTGAAGCTTTCTTT; CDR3: CASSLAQGLGNTEAFF
J: TRBJ2-2; size: .; D: TRBD2; V: TRBV7-6; DNA: TGTGCCAGCAGCCCCCTGGGAGGGGCGAACACCGGGGAGCTGTTTTTT; CDR3: CASSPLGGANTGELFF
J: TRBJ1-1; size: .; D: TRBD1; V: TRBV7-9; DNA: TGTGCCAGCAGCCCGGGACAGAGGAACACTGAAGCTTTCTTT; CDR3: CASSPGQRNTEAFF
J: TRBJ2-7; size: .; D: TRBD1; V: TRBV4-2; DNA: TGTGCCAGCAGCCAAACCAGGGGGAGCCACGAGCAGTACTTC; CDR3: CASSQTRGSHEQYF
J: TRBJ2-3; size: .; D: .; V: TRBV5-6; DNA: TGTGCCAGCAGCCTCCGACCGACAGCCGATACGCAGTATTTT; CDR3: CASSLRPTADTQYF
J: TRBJ2-1; size: .; D: TRBD2; V: TRBV15; DNA: TGTGCCACCAGCAGAGAAGGATTAGCGGGCAACTACAATGAGCAGTTCTTC; CDR3: CATSREGLAGNYNEQFF
J: TRBJ1-1; size: .; D: .; V: TRBV20-1; DNA: TGCAGTGCTACGGGGAACACTGAAGCTTTCTTT; CDR3: CSATGNTEAFF
J: TRBJ1-4; size: .; D: TRBD1; V: TRBV5-1; DNA: TGCGCCAGCAGCTTCAACACAGGGGAGAATGAAAAACTGTTTTTT; CDR3: CASSFNTGENEKLFF
J: TRBJ1-2; size: .; D: TRBD1; V: TRBV4-2; DNA: TGTGCCAGCAGCCAAGATCTGACAGGGGGAGACTATGGCTACACCTTC; CDR3: CASSQDLTGGDYGYTF
J: TRBJ1-2; size: .; D: TRBD1; V: TRBV18; DNA: TGTGCCAGCTCACCTTTGGGACAGGGAGATGGCTACACCTTC; CDR3: CASSPLGQGDGYTF
J: TRBJ2-5; size: many; D: .; V: TRBV6-1; DNA: TGTGCCAGCAGTAGAGGACAGCAAGAGACCCAGTACTTC; CDR3: CASSRGQQETQYF
J: TRBJ1-5; size: .; D: TRBD1; V: TRBV28; DNA: TGTGCCAGCAGGCCGGACAGGGACGATCAGCCCCAGCATTTT; CDR3: CASRPDRDDQPQHF
J: TRBJ2-7; size: .; D: .; V: TRBV28; DNA: TGTGCCAGCAGTTTAGGGGGGTACGAGCAGTACTTC; CDR3: CASSLGGYEQYF
J: TRBJ2-7; size: .; D: TRBD2; V: TRBV7-8; DNA: TGTGCCAGCAGCTTACGGGAGGGAGAGTACGAGCAGTACTTC; CDR3: CASSLREGEYEQYF